These 17 T cell receptor beta chains were sequenced from one sample in a study of blood T cell repertoires in COVID-19. Clones were read by immunoSEQ multiplex PCR, and TCRdb kept only the in-frame ones, dropping some. This sample has roughly 200,000 clones, with over 75% found just once. The material sequenced was peripheral blood. These receptors were collected from a man aged 45 to 65 who had recovered from COVID-19.

The V and J genes are TRBV10-3 and TRBJ1-5, with D possibly being TRBD1 (6 bases). The CDR3 is 15 amino acids. In germline, CDR1 is ENHRY, CDR2 SYGVKD. Between the trimmed V and J ends, which lost 0 bases and 4 bases, there was a span of 10 bases. In nucleotides, the CDR3 is TGTGCCATCAGTGAGTCGCGAGGGGGAAATCAGCCCCAGCATTTT. Translated, it gives CAISESRGGNQPQHF.

The chain joins TRBV6-6 to TRBJ2-7, with D tentatively TRBD1 (6 bases). This CDR3 spans 13 amino acids. Per the germline V gene, CDR1 is MNHNY and CDR2 is SVGAGI (reference sequence). The germline V and J ends were trimmed by 6 bases and 0 bases, with 9 bases remaining between them. CDR3 DNA: TGTGCCAGCAGCCGGACAGCCTCCTACGAGCAGTACTTC. Protein product: CASSRTASYEQYF.

The sample holds one count of this clone. V is TRBV29-1 and J is TRBJ2-7; 7 positions agree with TRBD2. The CDR3 covers 13 residues. Germline CDR1 and CDR2: SQVTM and ANQGSEA. V dropped 7 bases and J dropped 3; count of bases not matched to a gene: 9. The CDR3 reads CSAKSGDYYEQYF. CDR3 bases: TGCAGCGCCAAATCGGGGGACTACTACGAGCAGTACTTC.

The CDR3 DNA sequence: TGTGCCTGGTGCAACCCATCAGGGGGCACTGAAGCTTTCTTT. Translation gives CAWCNPSGGTEAFF. The rearrangement links TRBV30 to TRBJ1-1; TRBD1 agrees at 7 bases. In germline, CDR1 is GTSNPN, CDR2 SVGIG (reference sequence). The trim removed 5 bases at V and 4 bases at J, leaving 10 bases unmatched. The CDR3 extends over 14 amino acids.

The J gene is TRBJ2-3, the V gene TRBV7-8, with a possible D match to TRBD2 (5 bases). Trimming pared 1 base from V and 0 bases from J, leaving 8 bases between. This CDR3 has 15 amino acids. Germline CDR1 SGHVS, CDR2 FQNEAQ. The CDR3 bases are TGTGCCAGCAGCTTAGTACGGAGGAGCACAGATACGCAGTATTTT. Translated, it gives CASSLVRRSTDTQYF.

The chain has TRBV5-1 and TRBJ2-6, with 7 positions matching TRBD1. In germline, CDR1 is SGHRS, CDR2 YFSETQ. CDR3 length equals 16 residues. V lost 4 bases to trimming and J lost 1 base; unmatched junction nucleotides: 5. Written as DNA, the CDR3 is TGCGCCAGCAGCAGGGACAGTTATTCTGGGGCCAACGTCCTGACTTTC. Its protein is CASSRDSYSGANVLTF.

This clone occurred once. This rearrangement joins TRBV7-2 to TRBJ1-6; the match to TRBD1 covers 7 bases. V dropped 2 bases and J dropped 8; count of bases not matched to a gene: 6. Germline CDR1 is SGHTA and CDR2 is FQGNSA. CDR3 length: 15 amino acids. This CDR3 is CASSLMTGNDSPLHF. Here the CDR3 DNA reads TGTGCCAGCAGCTTAATGACAGGGAATGATTCACCCCTCCACTTT.

The chain carries TRBV7-3 and TRBJ2-2; the D gene is possibly TRBD2 (5 bases). CDR3 length equals 16 residues. Germline V gene data show CDR1 as SGHTA and CDR2 as FQGTGA. Trimming removed 2 bases at V and 6 bases at J, with 16 bases between. The CDR3 spells CASSLYANERPGELFF. The CDR3, as DNA: TGTGCCAGCAGCTTATACGCTAATGAGCGGCCCGGGGAGCTGTTTTTT.

This chain links TRBV7-3 with TRBJ2-1; possibly TRBD2 for D (6 bases). CDR1 SGHTA and CDR2 FQGTGA come from the germline V gene. V lost 2 bases and J lost 7, with 15 bases in between. CDR3 size: 15 residues. The CDR3 nucleotides are TGTGCCAGCAGCTTAGCCGTTAGCGGCGGGAATGAGCAGTTCTTC. Its protein product is CASSLAVSGGNEQFF.

The V gene is TRBV19, the J gene TRBJ1-1; 8 bases map to TRBD1. Looked up from germline, CDR1 is LNHDA and CDR2 is SQIVND (reference sequence). This CDR3 has 14 amino acids. V shed 6 bases, J shed 3 bases, and the junction held 6 bases outside the gene matches. The CDR3 DNA follows: TGTGCCAGTAGGAAAAACAGGGGGGACACTGAAGCTTTCTTT. This gives the protein CASRKNRGDTEAFF.

This chain joins TRBV5-1 and TRBJ2-7; tentative D call: TRBD2 (6 bases). Germline CDR1 is SGHRS and CDR2 is YFSETQ. The CDR3 runs to 15 residues. Trimming shortened V by 0 bases and J by 2 bases, and 12 bases separated the two germline ends. Here the CDR3 DNA reads TGCGCCAGCAGCTTGGCCCCTAGCGCAGCCTACGAGCAGTACTTC. Residues: CASSLAPSAAYEQYF.

This chain links TRBV6-5 with TRBJ1-4; 7 bases match TRBD1. Germline lookup yields CDR1 MNHEY and CDR2 SVGAGI. The V segment lost 2 bases and the J segment 5 bases; nucleotides outside the gene matches: 8. The CDR3 spans 16 residues. The CDR3 protein is CASSYKAGTVNEKLFF. DNA of the CDR3: TGTGCCAGCAGTTACAAGGCAGGGACAGTCAATGAAAAACTGTTTTTT.

The genes are TRBV27 and TRBJ2-7; D is possibly TRBD1 (6 bases). V lost 1 base and J 2 bases, leaving 18 bases between the germline ends. The CDR3 has 17 residues. Germline lookup yields CDR1 MNHEY and CDR2 SMNVEV (reference sequence). The chain's CDR3 is CASSLWGTGLVPYEQYF. The CDR3 nucleotides are TGTGCCAGCAGTTTATGGGGAACAGGGTTGGTCCCCTACGAGCAGTACTTC.

Written as DNA, the CDR3 is TGCAGCGTTTGGGGCGGGAGGGCCTACAATGAGCAGTTCTTC. Amino acid sequence: CSVWGGRAYNEQFF. The V gene is TRBV29-1, the J gene TRBJ2-1; TRBD2 agrees at 9 bases. CDR1 SQVTM and CDR2 ANQGSEA come from the germline V gene. After removal of 5 bases from V and 2 bases from J, the junction contained 4 bases not matched to a gene. The CDR3 is 14 amino acids.

The V call is TRBV3-1 (or the pseudogene TRBV3-2), the J call TRBJ1-6; 11 bases line up with TRBD1. The junction had 20 bases not matched to a gene; V was cut back by 3 bases and J by 19 bases. The CDR3 extends over 17 amino acids. The germline gives CDR1 LGHDT, CDR2 YNNKEL (reference sequence). The DNA of the CDR3 is TGTGCCAGCAGCCACGAAATGTCTGGGACAGGGGGACCCCCTCAGCACTTT. It encodes CASSHEMSGTGGPPQHF.

The rearrangement joins TRBV6-1 to TRBJ2-7, with a tentative D call TRBD2 (5 bases). V gave up 2 bases and J gave up 3 bases, with 5 bases separating them. The germline gives CDR1 MNHNS, CDR2 SASEGT. This CDR3 is 12 amino acids long. CDR3 DNA: TGTGCCAGCAGTGAACGGGACTACGAGCAGTACTTC. Translating gives CASSERDYEQYF.

The chain recombines TRBV14 with TRBJ2-1; D possibly corresponds to TRBD1 (6 bases). CDR1 SGHDN and CDR2 FVKESK come from the germline V gene. The CDR3 has 16 residues. Trimming shortened V by 1 base and J by 3 bases, and 13 bases separated the two germline ends. The CDR3 is CASSQVGGSGYNEQFF. The CDR3 nucleotides are TGTGCCAGCAGCCAAGTAGGGGGATCCGGCTACAATGAGCAGTTCTTC.